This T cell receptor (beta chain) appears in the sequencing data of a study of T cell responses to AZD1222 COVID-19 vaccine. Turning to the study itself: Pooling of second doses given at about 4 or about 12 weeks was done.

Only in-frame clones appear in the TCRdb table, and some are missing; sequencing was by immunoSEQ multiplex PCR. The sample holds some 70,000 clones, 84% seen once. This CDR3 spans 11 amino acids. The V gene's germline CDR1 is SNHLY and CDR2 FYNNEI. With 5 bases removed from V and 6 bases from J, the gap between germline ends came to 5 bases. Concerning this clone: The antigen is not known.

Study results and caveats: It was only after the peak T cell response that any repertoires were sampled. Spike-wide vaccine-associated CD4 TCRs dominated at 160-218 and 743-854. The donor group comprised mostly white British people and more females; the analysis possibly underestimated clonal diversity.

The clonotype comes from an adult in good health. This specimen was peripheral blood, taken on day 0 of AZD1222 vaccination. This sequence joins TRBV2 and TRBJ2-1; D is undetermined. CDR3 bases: TGTGCCAGCAGTAAGGCCAATGAGCAGTTCTTC. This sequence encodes CASSKANEQFF.